The sequence of this T cell receptor (beta chain) was determined in a study of blood T cells in healthy people across ages. The CDR3 is made up of 14 amino acids. Germline V CDR1 and CDR2: DFQATT, SNEGSKA (reference sequence). The authors ran a second PCR of 7 to 11 cycles using a sample-barcoded 5' primer and a J-beta primer mix. TCRdb passed the 5' RACE reads through MiXCR, listing each CDR3 protein once. The profile shows hundreds of thousands of distinct CDR3 sequences, roughly 25% of them singletons. These data were likewise used in another study, on T cells of mothers and their children. From that paper: Sequencing returned over 8 million TCR beta CDR3 reads per mother and roughly 3 million per child.

The TCR originated in a boy between 10 and 17 years old in good health. J is TRBJ2-1 and V is TRBV20-1; 8 bases align to TRBD2. Matching the DNA end better, TRBJ2-7 makes the J call doubtful. What was sequenced was blood. The CDR3 region is CSASREGKGYEQYF. CDR3 DNA: TGCAGTGCTAGCCGGGAGGGTAAGGGGTACGAGCAGTACTTC.